Listed below are T cell receptor beta chains from one sample, sequenced in a study of vaccination and CD4 T cells after COVID-19. The antigens for these receptors are not known. TCRdb passed the PCR reads through MiXCR, listing each CDR3 protein once. The data contain 7,500 to 9,500 distinct CDR3 sequences, approximately 51% of them seen just once; the ten biggest clones take up roughly 37%. Sequenced input: CD4+ T cells from blood, cultured in vitro. These receptor sequences come from a human donor who had recovered from COVID-19. Both conserved end residues are part of each CDR3. A D gene is named only where the DNA matches it firmly. Size is stated for part of the rows, as once, few or many counts, or as a class when the clone is expanded.

d_call: NA
j_call: TRBJ2-1
clone_size: NA
v_call: TRBV10-3
cdr3_aa: CATAQGSDEQFF
cdr3_nt: TGTGCCACCGCACAGGGTAGCGATGAGCAGTTCTTC

d_call: TRBD1
j_call: TRBJ1-5
clone_size: few
v_call: TRBV7-6
cdr3_aa: CASSFAGGDQPQHF
cdr3_nt: TGTGCCAGCAGCTTTGCAGGGGGCGATCAGCCCCAGCATTTT

d_call: NA
j_call: TRBJ1-5
clone_size: NA
v_call: TRBV10-3
cdr3_aa: CAISLGIESNQPQHF
cdr3_nt: TGTGCCATCAGTTTAGGGATCGAGAGCAATCAGCCCCAGCATTTT

d_call: NA
j_call: TRBJ1-6
clone_size: NA
v_call: TRBV27
cdr3_aa: CASRQTDRYNSPLHF
cdr3_nt: TGTGCCAGCAGACAAACGGACAGATATAATTCACCCCTCCACTTT

d_call: TRBD2
j_call: TRBJ2-1
clone_size: NA
v_call: TRBV10-2
cdr3_aa: CASSSGRTGSYNEQFF
cdr3_nt: TGCGCCAGCAGTAGCGGGAGGACGGGTTCCTACAATGAGCAGTTCTTC

d_call: TRBD1
j_call: TRBJ2-7
clone_size: few
v_call: TRBV6-5
cdr3_aa: CASSYQGQFYEQYF
cdr3_nt: TGTGCCAGCAGTTACCAGGGACAGTTCTACGAGCAGTACTTC

d_call: TRBD1
j_call: TRBJ2-5
clone_size: NA
v_call: TRBV2
cdr3_aa: CASSADRGQETQYF
cdr3_nt: TGTGCCAGCAGTGCTGACAGGGGGCAAGAGACCCAGTACTTC

d_call: TRBD1
j_call: TRBJ2-4
clone_size: NA
v_call: TRBV24-1
cdr3_aa: CATSDSGQGVAKNIQYF
cdr3_nt: TGTGCCACCAGTGATTCGGGACAGGGCGTAGCCAAAAACATTCAGTACTTC

d_call: TRBD1
j_call: TRBJ1-2
clone_size: few
v_call: TRBV11-3
cdr3_aa: CASSPGQGRTGYTF
cdr3_nt: TGTGCCAGCAGCCCTGGACAGGGTAGGACCGGCTACACCTTC

d_call: TRBD1
j_call: TRBJ2-2
clone_size: few
v_call: TRBV7-2
cdr3_aa: CASSTRQGTTGELFF
cdr3_nt: TGTGCCAGCAGCACCCGACAGGGGACCACCGGGGAGCTGTTTTTT

d_call: NA
j_call: TRBJ2-7
clone_size: NA
v_call: TRBV10-3
cdr3_aa: CAISRSSGRSSYEQYF
cdr3_nt: TGTGCCATCAGCCGTTCCTCGGGGCGAAGCTCCTACGAGCAGTACTTC